This TCR beta chain was observed in a study of blood T cell repertoires in COVID-19. Study context: The United States, Italy and Spain supplied acute and convalescent COVID-19 samples. Sources were T cells, B-cell-depleted T cells, or PBMCs; the material itself was cDNA or gDNA.

Authors' analysis steps: Estimated nucleated cell counts came from reference gene primer amplification. Assay: immunoSEQ multiplex PCR; the TCRdb copy retains only in-frame clones and omits some. V and J calls and clone size are copied from that table; D and trimming were computed from the DNA. This table has a few hundred thousand clones, roughly 86% appearing once. The CDR3 is made up of 14 amino acids. Germline V gives CDR1 LNHDA, CDR2 SQIVND (reference sequence). Trimming shortened V by 6 bases and J by 4 bases, and 15 bases separated the two germline ends. This clone was seen a single time. What was sequenced was peripheral blood. This chain uses TRBV19 with TRBJ1-1; tentatively, D is TRBD1 (5 bases). This TCR came from a woman aged 45-60 years who had recovered from COVID-19. For the CDR3, the DNA is TGTGCCAGTAGGTCCGGGGGTGGTCGCACTGAAGCTTTCTTT. It translates to CASRSGGGRTEAFF.